The 5 T cell receptor beta chains presented below share a single source sample, sequenced in a study of cytomegalovirus exposure and HLA in healthy donors. Clones were sequenced by immunoSEQ multiplex PCR, and TCRdb holds only the in-frame ones, with some missing. The sample records tens of thousands of clones, 85% to 95% being singletons. The sample was PBMCs. These receptor sequences come from a young woman in good health and CMV-seropositive.

The V call is TRBV9, the J call TRBJ2-7; no firm D call. The germline V gene encodes CDR1 SGDLS and CDR2 YYNGEE. V gave up 0 bases and J gave up 4 bases, with 5 bases separating them. CDR3 size: 12 residues. This chain's CDR3 is CASSVGDYEQYF. The CDR3 DNA is TGTGCCAGCAGCGTAGGAGATTACGAGCAGTACTTC.

This chain connects TRBV21-1 to TRBJ2-7; the D call in the table, TRBD2, was not verified against the DNA. TRBV21-1 is recorded as a pseudogene. This CDR3 has 16 amino acids. The CDR3 DNA reads as TGTGCCAGCAGCATACTAGCGGGGCGCCTCTCCTACGAGCAGTACTTC. This translates into CASSILAGRLSYEQYF.

The gene calls are TRBV9 and TRBJ2-3, with TRBD1 as a possible D gene (6 bases). CDR1 is SGDLS and CDR2 is YYNGEE in the germline V gene. The CDR3 is 15 residues long. The V and J ends lost 1 base and 0 bases respectively, with 9 bases between them. As DNA, the CDR3 is TGTGCCAGCAGCGTACGGCAGGGGAGCACAGATACGCAGTATTTT. This encodes CASSVRQGSTDTQYF.

The chain recombines TRBV4-1 with TRBJ2-7; D gene ambiguous. Trimming removed 2 bases at V and 1 base at J, with 6 bases between. The CDR3 spans 13 residues. Germline assignment: CDR1 MGHRA and CDR2 YSYEKL. In DNA form, the CDR3 reads TGCGCCAGCAGCCAAACAGCTTCCTACGAGCAGTACTTC. Protein sequence: CASSQTASYEQYF.

V is TRBV19 and J is TRBJ2-3; 7 bases align to TRBD2. Germline V gives CDR1 LNHDA, CDR2 SQIVND (reference sequence). Unmatched junction bases numbered 10, after V lost 3 bases and J lost 1 base. The length of the CDR3 is 17 residues. The CDR3 sequence is CASSIRGSTGGTDTQYF. The CDR3 DNA reads as TGTGCCAGTAGTATTCGCGGGAGCACCGGGGGCACAGATACGCAGTATTTT.